The sequence of this TCR beta chain was determined in a study of PD-1 blockade in mismatch repair-deficient tumors. Profiled with immunoSEQ multiplex PCR; TCRdb holds only in-frame clones, not every one. In the table there are some 120,000 clones, 88% of which are singletons. CDR1 SGHAT and CDR2 FQNNGV come from the germline V gene. V dropped 3 bases and J dropped 1 base, with 20 bases sitting between them. The CDR3 spans 18 residues. The source material was peripheral blood, sampled approximately 72 weeks after starting pembrolizumab. This clonotype was obtained from an adult with mismatch repair-deficient cancer. The V and J genes are TRBV11-2 and TRBJ2-3; no reliable D call. Here the CDR3 DNA reads TGTGCCAGCAGCTTTAGGTTTGGGGATCCCCTTCGCACAGATACGCAGTATTTT. Translated, it gives CASSFRFGDPLRTDTQYF.